The 32 T cell receptor beta chains listed next were all sequenced from one sample in a study of cytomegalovirus exposure and HLA in healthy donors. Both 60 Vbeta primers and 13 Jbeta primers went into the PCR. Data came from immunoSEQ multiplex PCR; TCRdb stores just in-frame clones and leaves some out. The profile shows 100,000 to 150,000 clones, roughly a tenth of them singletons. Sequenced input: PBMCs. These receptors came from a woman in her late teens or twenties in good health and CMV-seropositive.

The chain carries TRBV2 and TRBJ2-7, with 8 bases matching TRBD1. V gave up 7 bases and J gave up 8 bases; unmatched junction bases: 13. This CDR3 has 14 amino acids. CDR1 and CDR2 (germline): SNHLY, FYNNEI. The CDR3 protein is CASTDSLDRAQQYF. In nucleotides, the CDR3 is TGTGCCAGCACTGACTCCCTGGACAGGGCTCAGCAGTACTTC.

The chain is built from TRBV19 and TRBJ2-7; 7 bases align to TRBD2. The CDR3 consists of 13 residues. Germline lookup yields CDR1 LNHDA and CDR2 SQIVND (reference sequence). Trimming cost V 7 bases and J 2 bases; bases outside gene matches: 5. The CDR3 protein is CASTSGEPYEQYF. CDR3 in DNA: TGTGCCAGTACTAGCGGAGAGCCCTACGAGCAGTACTTC.

This clone showed up just a few times. The chain links TRBV5-1 to TRBJ2-7, with D maybe TRBD2 (5 bases). Germline V lookup: CDR1 SGHRS, CDR2 YFSETQ. Trimming pared 0 bases from V and 3 bases from J, leaving 13 bases between. There are 15 residues in the CDR3. In DNA form, the CDR3 reads TGCGCCAGCAGCTTGGCCGGGATTAGCGACTACGAGCAGTACTTC. Its protein product is CASSLAGISDYEQYF.

In its sample, this clone was seen a few times. This rearrangement joins TRBV5-6 to TRBJ2-3; TRBD2 aligns across 7 bases. The length of the CDR3 is 14 residues. The V gene's germline CDR1 is SGHDT and CDR2 YYEEEE. The V gene end was trimmed by 0 bases and the J gene end by 2 bases; junction bases not matched to a gene: 0. The CDR3 sequence: CASSLGLATDTQYF. The CDR3 DNA reads TGTGCCAGCAGCTTGGGACTAGCCACAGATACGCAGTATTTT.

V usage is TRBV14 and J usage is TRBJ1-2; tentative D call: TRBD1 (5 bases). This CDR3 spans 13 amino acids. Germline V gene lookup returns CDR1 SGHDN and CDR2 FVKESK. The germline V and J ends were trimmed by 1 base and 8 bases, with 11 bases remaining between them. CDR3 region: CASSQGGVYGYTF. For the CDR3, the DNA is TGTGCCAGCAGCCAAGGGGGGGTTTACGGCTACACCTTC. Looking up the rest from reference TRBV14 and TRBJ1-2 gives the full variable domain: EAGVTQFPSHSVIEKGQTVTLRCDPISGHDNLYWYRRVMGKEIKFLLHFVKESKQDESGMPNNRFLAERTGGTYSTLKVQPAELEDSGVYFCASSQGGVYGYTFGSGTRLTVV.

On this clone itself: One end of the junction varies from germline; a read error may be responsible. The CDR3 DNA follows: TGTGCTAGCAGCTTAGCCGGGGACAGAACCGAGACCCAGTACTTC. Protein sequence: CASSLAGDRTETQYF. The rearrangement joins TRBV7-7 to TRBJ2-5; TRBD1 agrees at 7 bases. The germline gives CDR1 SSHAT, CDR2 FNYEAQ (reference sequence). The CDR3 length is 15 residues.

This rearrangement joins TRBV6-1 to TRBJ2-7; tentative D call: TRBD2 (6 bases). The CDR3 is 13 amino acids. Trimming pared 7 bases from V and 2 bases from J, leaving 12 bases between. Germline V lookup: CDR1 MNHNS, CDR2 SASEGT. Written as DNA, the CDR3 is TGTGCCAGCATGGGGGGTCCCGCCTACGAGCAGTACTTC. Translating gives CASMGGPAYEQYF.

This clone was observed a few times. The chain links TRBV9 to TRBJ2-7; D may be TRBD2 (6 bases). Germline values: CDR1 SGDLS, CDR2 YYNGEE. The ends were cut back, 7 bases at V and 2 bases at J, with 16 bases in the middle. This CDR3 spans 14 amino acids. CDR3 loop: CASSPGDGAYEQYF. Here the CDR3 DNA reads TGTGCCAGCTCCCCGGGGGACGGAGCCTACGAGCAGTACTTC.

This clone occurred a few times. This chain links TRBV11-3 with TRBJ1-4; 7 nucleotides agree with TRBD1. Trimming at V came to 4 bases and at J to 0 bases, leaving 5 bases not matched to a gene. Germline assignment: CDR1 SGHNT and CDR2 YENEEA. The CDR3 runs to 16 residues. The CDR3 nucleotides are TGTGCCAGCAGCTACAGGGGAGAATCAACTAATGAAAAACTGTTTTTT. Translated, it gives CASSYRGESTNEKLFF.

This clone has just a few counts. The rearrangement uses TRBV29-1 and TRBJ2-7, with D unresolved. The CDR3 has 13 amino acids. CDR1 and CDR2 (germline): SQVTM, ANQGSEA. The V gene lost 6 bases and the J gene lost 1 base, with 13 bases spanning the gap. The CDR3: CSVKIQSSYEQYF. The CDR3 nucleotides are TGCAGCGTAAAGATACAGAGTTCCTACGAGCAGTACTTC.

The rearrangement uses TRBV19 and TRBJ2-1; tentative D call: TRBD2 (6 bases). The CDR3 covers 18 residues. The V gene's germline CDR1 is LNHDA and CDR2 SQIVND (reference sequence). Trimming took 2 bases from V and 7 from J, leaving 24 bases between them. The CDR3: CASSINWREAVTNNEQFF. The CDR3 region has the DNA TGTGCCAGTAGTATAAATTGGAGGGAGGCCGTCACAAATAATGAGCAGTTCTTC.

A few counts support this clone. The chain combines TRBV28 with TRBJ1-5; 9 bases fit TRBD1. Germline V gives CDR1 MDHEN, CDR2 SYDVKM. The CDR3 has 16 amino acids. With 3 bases clipped from V and 4 bases from J, the junction kept 7 bases outside the gene matches. DNA for the CDR3: TGTGCCAGCAGTTTCCTACAGGGGGCGACAAATCAGCCCCAGCATTTT. Its protein product is CASSFLQGATNQPQHF.

The chain combines TRBV10-1 with TRBJ2-2; the match to TRBD1 covers 8 bases. With V trimmed by 11 bases and J by 7 bases, 12 bases remained unmatched. The CDR3 covers 14 residues. The germline V gene encodes CDR1 WNHNN and CDR2 SYGVQD (reference sequence). In DNA, the CDR3 is TGCGCCGGATCTACAGGGGGAGAGCACGGGGAGCTGTTTTTT. Translation gives CAGSTGGEHGELFF.

This clone was seen a handful of times. The chain couples TRBV7-8 to TRBJ2-7, with a weak D call TRBD2 (6 bases). Germline lookup yields CDR1 SGHVS and CDR2 FQNEAQ. V gave up 4 bases and J gave up 1 base, with 23 bases separating them. This CDR3 comprises 18 residues. This CDR3 reads CASSSLILTSTTSYEQYF. CDR3 in DNA: TGTGCCAGCAGCTCTCTTATCCTGACTAGTACTACGTCCTACGAGCAGTACTTC.

This clone was recorded a few times. The chain recombines TRBV9 with TRBJ1-1; no clear D. CDR1 is SGDLS, CDR2 YYNGEE, per germline. Trimming pared 1 base from V and 2 bases from J, leaving 9 bases between. The CDR3 contains 14 residues. The CDR3, as DNA: TGTGCCAGCAGCGTACACAGCTCAAACACTGAAGCTTTCTTT. The encoded protein is CASSVHSSNTEAFF.

The chain carries TRBV29-1 and TRBJ2-2; 11 nucleotides match TRBD2. CDR1 and CDR2 (germline): SQVTM, ANQGSEA. The CDR3 length is 18 residues. V lost 3 bases and J lost 4; bases outside the gene matches: 13. The CDR3 here is CSVEKLTSGGEGTGELFF. The DNA of the CDR3 is TGCAGCGTTGAGAAGTTAACTAGCGGGGGCGAGGGCACCGGGGAGCTGTTTTTT.

The rearrangement joins TRBV5-1 to TRBJ1-1, with 7 positions matching TRBD1. The CDR3 is 14 amino acids. The ends lost 3 bases at V and 5 bases at J; junction bases unmatched: 7. Germline assignment: CDR1 SGHRS and CDR2 YFSETQ. In DNA, the CDR3 is TGCGCCAGCAGCTCAAACAGGGGTAGTACTGAAGCTTTCTTT. This sequence encodes CASSSNRGSTEAFF. Filled out from reference TRBV5-1 and TRBJ1-1, the complete variable domain reads KAGVTQTPRYLIKTRGQQVTLSCSPISGHRSVSWYQQTPGQGLQFLFEYFSETQRNKGNFPGRFSGRQFSNSRSEMNVSTLELGDSALYLCASSSNRGSTEAFFGQGTRLTVV.

This chain links TRBV4-1 with TRBJ2-2; D remains ambiguous. Trimming stripped 1 base from V and 8 bases from J, with 8 bases between. Germline loops: CDR1 MGHRA, CDR2 YSYEKL. The CDR3 is 13 amino acids. CDR3 sequence reads: CASSQVLRGELFF. The CDR3 nucleotides are TGCGCCAGCAGCCAAGTCCTGAGAGGGGAGCTGTTTTTT.

V and J are TRBV27 and TRBJ1-1; D not certain. The CDR3 extends over 15 amino acids. Trimming cost V 5 bases and J 3 bases, with 16 bases left between them. CDR1 and CDR2 (germline): MNHEY, SMNVEV (reference sequence). This CDR3 reads CASSSVVVGDTEAFF. The CDR3 DNA is TGTGCCAGCAGTAGCGTCGTGGTCGGGGACACTGAAGCTTTCTTT.

This clone was seen more than once but under ten times. This chain joins TRBV19 and TRBJ1-5; perhaps TRBD1 as D (6 bases). Trimming stripped 7 bases from V and 11 bases from J, with 15 bases between. The V gene's germline CDR1 is LNHDA and CDR2 SQIVND (reference sequence). This CDR3 has 12 amino acids. The CDR3 region is CASISRAGAQHF. In DNA form, the CDR3 reads TGTGCCAGTATCAGCAGGGCAGGGGCCCAGCATTTT.

This chain connects TRBV19 to TRBJ2-1; maybe TRBD1 (6 bases). The V end lost 6 bases, the J end lost 2 bases, and 14 bases lay between the germline ends. Germline CDR1 reads LNHDA; CDR2 reads SQIVND (reference sequence). CDR3 length: 15 amino acids. CDR3 in amino acids: CASRGAAGAYNEQFF. DNA of the CDR3: TGTGCCAGTAGGGGGGCGGCAGGAGCCTACAATGAGCAGTTCTTC. The variable domain in full, with the rest retrieved from reference TRBV19 and TRBJ2-1, is DGGITQSPKYLFRKEGQNVTLSCEQNLNHDAMYWYRQDPGQGLRLIYYSQIVNDFQKGDIAEGYSVSREKKESFPLTVTSAQKNPTAFYLCASRGAAGAYNEQFFGPGTRLTVL.

This clone was found a few times. This chain links TRBV6-1 with TRBJ2-7, with D unclear. Per the germline V gene, CDR1 is MNHNS and CDR2 is SASEGT. The CDR3 spans 14 residues. V was pared by 3 bases and J by 0 bases, with 9 bases between. The CDR3 protein is CASSDPTASYEQYF. In nucleotides, the CDR3 is TGTGCCAGCAGTGACCCGACTGCCTCCTACGAGCAGTACTTC.

This chain joins TRBV5-1 and TRBJ2-3, with 9 bases lining up with TRBD2. From germline, CDR1 is SGHRS and CDR2 YFSETQ. The trim removed 0 bases at V and 4 bases at J, leaving 6 bases unmatched. The CDR3 spans 16 residues. The CDR3 DNA is TGCGCCAGCAGCTTGGGATCGGGACTAGCCTCAGATACGCAGTATTTT. Translation gives CASSLGSGLASDTQYF.

This sequence joins TRBV7-9 and TRBJ2-5; TRBD1 matches 7 bases. The germline V gene has CDR1 SEHNR and CDR2 FQNEAQ (reference sequence). This CDR3 region has 15 residues. V lost 4 bases, J lost 1 base, and 6 bases stayed unmatched. CDR3 coding DNA: TGTGCCAGCAGCTCCCGACAGGGCGCCCAAGAGACCCAGTACTTC. It is translated as CASSSRQGAQETQYF.

The chain couples TRBV6-1 to TRBJ2-3; 9 nucleotides match TRBD2. CDR3 length: 17 amino acids. The V segment lost 2 bases and the J segment 6 bases; nucleotides outside the gene matches: 12. CDR1 MNHNS and CDR2 SASEGT come from the germline V gene. The CDR3 region is CASSEFSSAGGRDTQYF. CDR3 nucleotides: TGTGCCAGCAGTGAATTCAGCTCGGCGGGAGGGCGGGATACGCAGTATTTT.

The sample holds a few counts of this clone. The genes are TRBV7-7 and TRBJ2-3, with D perhaps TRBD2 (6 bases). The germline gives CDR1 SSHAT, CDR2 FNYEAQ (reference sequence). This CDR3 has 12 amino acids. The CDR3 sequence is CASGPGADTQYF. In DNA form, the CDR3 reads TGTGCTAGCGGCCCTGGAGCAGATACGCAGTATTTT. Full variable domain (rest looked up from reference TRBV7-7 and TRBJ2-3): GAGVSQSPRYKVTKRGQDVTLRCDPISSHATLYWYQQALGQGPEFLTYFNYEAQPDKSGLPSDRFSAERPEGSISTLTIQRTEQRDSAMYRCASGPGADTQYFGPGTRLTVL.

This clone was counted between two and nine times. The chain couples TRBV6-1 to TRBJ2-6; TRBD1 aligns across 10 bases. Germline CDR1 MNHNS, CDR2 SASEGT. This CDR3 spans 15 amino acids. Trimming cost V 8 bases and J 0 bases; bases outside gene matches: 1. This CDR3 reads CASGQGGSGANVLTF. CDR3 nucleotides: TGTGCCAGCGGACAGGGGGGCTCTGGGGCCAACGTCCTGACTTTC.

The V and J genes are TRBV18 and TRBJ1-5, with 7 nucleotides matching TRBD1. The CDR3 loop spans 13 amino acids. Germline CDR1 is KGHSH and CDR2 is LQKENI. The J segment lost 5 bases and the V segment lost 4 bases, leaving 2 bases of the junction unmatched. CDR3 amino acids: CASSQGADQPQHF. The DNA of the CDR3 is TGTGCCAGCTCACAGGGGGCGGATCAGCCCCAGCATTTT.

The chain joins TRBV27 to TRBJ1-1, with a possible D match to TRBD1 (6 bases). Germline CDR1 is MNHEY and CDR2 is SMNVEV (reference sequence). The CDR3 is made up of 16 amino acids. V was pared by 6 bases and J by 3 bases, with 20 bases between. The DNA for the CDR3 is TGTGCCAGCAGGCTATTCAGGGGCGGTGGGGACACTGAAGCTTTCTTT. Translation gives CASRLFRGGGDTEAFF.

The rearrangement uses TRBV13 and TRBJ2-1; 7 bases map to TRBD1. The CDR3 covers 15 residues. Trimming took 2 bases from V and 8 from J; bases not matched to a gene: 9. Germline V gene sequence: CDR1 PRHDT, CDR2 FYEKMQ (reference sequence). CDR3: CASSLQTGTVDEQFF. For the CDR3, the DNA is TGTGCCAGCAGCTTACAAACCGGGACAGTCGATGAGCAGTTCTTC.

The chain carries TRBV6-5 and TRBJ2-3; no definite D call. Germline-derived CDR1 and CDR2 are MNHEY and SVGAGI. V was cut by 0 bases and J by 5 bases, with 6 bases left in between. The CDR3 is made up of 13 amino acids. CDR3 DNA: TGTGCCAGCAGTTACTCTGGCGGAGATACGCAGTATTTT. Translated, it gives CASSYSGGDTQYF.

J is TRBJ2-5 and V is TRBV7-9; D is ambiguous. From germline, CDR1 is SEHNR and CDR2 FQNEAQ (reference sequence). Trimming shortened V by 2 bases and J by 4 bases, and 5 bases separated the two germline ends. The CDR3 loop spans 12 amino acids. Here the CDR3 reads CASSLIAETQYF. CDR3 DNA: TGTGCCAGCAGCTTAATAGCAGAGACCCAGTACTTC.